This entry concerns a single T cell receptor beta chain. As a fraction of the sample, this clonotype is medium-sized (0.01 to 0.1%). Which antigen it targets is not known. It has no much larger one-base neighbor in the sample; base qualities were not kept. The library was built by means of PCR. This sample was sequenced with a HiSeq X Ten. High-throughput sequencing was used to characterize the TCR repertoires. TCRdb reanalyzed the raw reads on its own, using fastp at Q25 for trimming and MiXCR for clone calling, and kept in-frame beta chains. Rows with one shared CDR3 protein collapse into an entry with the most common genes and DNA. The sample table contains fewer than 18,000 distinct CDR3 sequences; only one count was recorded for over 55% of them. Around 53% of the sample rests with the top ten. The entry originates in a study of esophageal squamous cell carcinoma under preoperative chemotherapy (dated by TCRdb to the late 2010s). About the study as a whole: TCR repertoires were profiled in both peripheral blood T cells and tumor-infiltrating lymphocytes. The effects of paclitaxel-nedaplatin chemotherapy on T-cell receptor repertoires in patients with esophageal squamous cell carcinoma were assessed. The cohort comprised five patients with primary esophageal squamous cell carcinoma. Repertoires from samples collected before paclitaxel-nedaplatin therapy were compared with repertoires from samples collected after the therapy.

General conclusions and limits of the study: Paclitaxel-nedaplatin therapy induced immediate and substantial clonotype frequency changes, with contraction more likely among abundant clones than amplification. A significant increase in TCR diversity was observed in peripheral T cells after chemotherapy, whereas no such increase was observed in tumor-infiltrating lymphocytes. Tumor-infiltrating lymphocytes after treatment appeared to come partly from peripheral T cells migrating into the tumor, rather than solely from local clonal changes. A small cohort was used, with only a few patients with esophageal squamous cell carcinoma being analyzed.

The time point label here, explained by the study, means: before preoperative PTX-NDP chemotherapy. Before surgery, patients were given paclitaxel-nedaplatin as preoperative chemotherapy. This sequence originates from a human donor with esophageal squamous cell carcinoma. The donor label of this sample is uncertain. This specimen was collected from a patient given preoperative chemotherapy.

For the CDR3, the sequence is CASSEGSRGNTEAFF. The nucleotides are TGTGCCAGCAGTGAAGGGAGCAGGGGAAACACTGAAGCTTTCTTT. The V gene is TRBV6-1 and the J gene is TRBJ1-1; the D gene is possibly TRBD1, with 6 bases matching. From the germline V gene, CDR1 is MNHNS and CDR2 is SASEGT. Deletion took 1 base off V and 2 bases off J, with a span of 11 bases between the germline ends. Including cysteine and phenylalanine, the CDR3 has 15 amino acids. Left in the record is the CDR3 DNA by itself, 45 bases read in frame from the first base.